The next 7 T cell receptor beta chains were all read from a single sample in a study of cytomegalovirus exposure and HLA in healthy donors. It was with 60 Vbeta and 13 Jbeta primers that the PCR ran. The repertoire was sequenced with immunoSEQ multiplex PCR; TCRdb's copy has only in-frame clones and lacks some. The repertoire holds about 130,000 clones, 65% to 90% seen once, with less than 3.5% in the top ten. The specimen sequenced was PBMCs. The receptors derive from a man aged 50 to 60 in good health and CMV-seronegative.

This clone was seen just once. J is TRBJ1-2 and V is TRBV5-6, with TRBD1 identical over 7 bases. Losses at the gene ends were 1 base for V and 4 bases for J; bases not matched to a gene: 7. Per germline, CDR1 SGHDT and CDR2 YYEEEE. The CDR3 is 15 residues long. This chain's CDR3 is CASSLPEGAVYGYTF. The CDR3 DNA sequence: TGTGCCAGCAGCTTGCCAGAGGGGGCGGTCTATGGCTACACCTTC.

This clone was seen a handful of times. The chain employs TRBV29-1 and TRBJ2-5; tentatively, D is TRBD2 (5 bases). The closer fit of TRBJ2-7 to the DNA end suggests the J call may be wrong. The CDR3 covers 12 residues. The germline gives CDR1 SQVTM, CDR2 ANQGSEA. The CDR3, as DNA: TGCAGCGTTGATAAAGGGAGCGACGAGCAGTACTTC. Protein: CSVDKGSDEQYF.

J is TRBJ2-1 and V is TRBV2; D is unresolved. Germline lookup yields CDR1 SNHLY and CDR2 FYNNEI. CDR3 length equals 13 residues. The germline V and J ends were trimmed by 1 base and 7 bases, with 8 bases remaining between them. The CDR3 sequence: CASSEVGRNEQFF. The CDR3 nucleotides read TGTGCCAGCAGTGAAGTCGGCAGGAATGAGCAGTTCTTC.

The chain employs TRBV6-5 and TRBJ1-1; TRBD1 might be the D (5 bases). V lost 5 bases to trimming and J lost 11 bases, with 12 bases between them. The CDR3 is 11 residues long. Germline CDR1 reads MNHEY; CDR2 reads SVGAGI. CDR3 in amino acids: CASSSRVGAFF. The DNA of the CDR3 is TGTGCCAGCAGTAGCAGGGTAGGGGCTTTCTTT.

The rearrangement joins TRBV7-3 to TRBJ1-5, with D possibly matching TRBD1 (6 bases). Germline CDR1 and CDR2: SGHTA and FQGTGA. Trimming pared 4 bases from V and 0 bases from J, leaving 28 bases between. CDR3 length: 21 amino acids. The CDR3 region has the DNA TGTGCCAGCAGCTACCGATCGGAAGGAGTGCGGGGGCCGAATAGCAATCAGCCCCAGCATTTT. It codes for CASSYRSEGVRGPNSNQPQHF.

The rearrangement joins TRBV7-8 to TRBJ1-1; 8 bases fit TRBD1. The CDR3 covers 15 residues. Trimming removed 5 bases from V and 1 base from J; junction bases left unmatched: 6. Germline-derived CDR1 and CDR2 are SGHVS and FQNEAQ. The CDR3 DNA reads as TGTGCCAGCAGCCCGAGACAGGGGCAGAACACTGAAGCTTTCTTT. It codes for CASSPRQGQNTEAFF.

V usage is TRBV30 and J usage is TRBJ1-1; weak D call: TRBD1 (5 bases). This CDR3 spans 14 amino acids. Germline assignment: CDR1 GTSNPN and CDR2 SVGIG (reference sequence). Trimming took off 8 bases at V and 1 base at J, with 17 bases between the two ends. In nucleotides, the CDR3 is TGTGCCGGGTGGGGGGGACGAGGGAACACTGAAGCTTTCTTT. Its protein product is CAGWGGRGNTEAFF.